The 21 T cell receptor beta chains below were found in one sample sequenced in a study of blood T cell repertoires in COVID-19. Repertoires were generated with immunoSEQ multiplex PCR, while TCRdb's copy carries only in-frame clones and drops some. The sample lists roughly 120,000 clones; less than 80% were seen once. The source material was peripheral blood. Receptors were obtained from a man aged 50 to 60 with acute or convalescent COVID-19.

CDR3 sequence: CASSSSSGRAQETQYF. CDR3 nucleotides: TGTGCCAGCAGCTCGTCTAGCGGGAGGGCCCAAGAGACCCAGTACTTC. The chain uses TRBV13 and TRBJ2-5, with TRBD2 matching over 12 bases. V shed 4 bases, J shed 1 base, and the junction held 4 bases outside the gene matches. Germline loops: CDR1 PRHDT, CDR2 FYEKMQ (reference sequence). The CDR3 has 16 residues.

The rearrangement links TRBV25-1 to TRBJ2-1, with 9 positions matching TRBD1. Germline CDR1 is MGHDK and CDR2 is SYGVNS. CDR3 length: 13 residues. V lost 7 bases to trimming and J lost 5 bases; unmatched junction nucleotides: 3. The CDR3 nucleotides read TGTGCCAGCACCTGGGACAGGGACAATGAGCAGTTCTTC. As protein: CASTWDRDNEQFF.

The chain links TRBV19 to TRBJ2-5, with 9 bases matching TRBD2. In germline, CDR1 is LNHDA, CDR2 SQIVND (reference sequence). J lost 5 bases, V lost 8 bases, and 15 bases had no gene match. This CDR3 spans 16 amino acids. CDR3 nucleotides: TGTGCCAGTGCCGCTTTGGGGGGAGCGGGGGGTGAGACCCAGTACTTC. Its translation: CASAALGGAGGETQYF. The variable domain in full, completed from reference TRBV19 and TRBJ2-5, reads DGGITQSPKYLFRKEGQNVTLSCEQNLNHDAMYWYRQDPGQGLRLIYYSQIVNDFQKGDIAEGYSVSREKKESFPLTVTSAQKNPTAFYLCASAALGGAGGETQYFGPGTRLLVL.

This clone was seen just once. The chain employs TRBV5-4 and TRBJ2-3; 8 bases fit TRBD1. Germline assignment: CDR1 SGHNT and CDR2 YYREEE (reference sequence). The CDR3 spans 15 residues. V lost 2 bases, J lost 8 bases, and 10 bases stayed unmatched. CDR3 residues: CASSFGQGARGTQYF. In nucleotides, the CDR3 is TGTGCCAGCAGCTTCGGGCAGGGGGCCCGGGGTACGCAGTATTTT.

The rearrangement joins TRBV2 to TRBJ2-3, with TRBD2 identical over 11 bases. V lost 8 bases, J lost 5 bases, and 9 bases stayed unmatched. The CDR3 has 15 residues. Germline V gene sequence: CDR1 SNHLY, CDR2 FYNNEI. The CDR3 protein is CASDPGTSGRDTQYF. The DNA of the CDR3 is TGTGCCAGCGACCCCGGGACTAGCGGTAGAGATACGCAGTATTTT.

This sequence joins TRBV21-1 and TRBJ2-1; the table gives TRBD1 as D, unverified against the DNA. TRBV21-1 is given as a pseudogene. The CDR3 has 17 amino acids. The CDR3, as DNA: TGTGCCAGCAGCAAAGCTACGGGCAGGGGGAAATACAATGAGCAGTTCTTC. Its translation is CASSKATGRGKYNEQFF.

This clone was seen a few times. The chain employs TRBV7-9 and TRBJ1-1; D gene ambiguous. Germline V gives CDR1 SEHNR, CDR2 FQNEAQ (reference sequence). This CDR3 region has 12 residues. Trimming removed 5 bases at V and 0 bases at J, with 4 bases between. DNA of the CDR3: TGTGCCAGCAGCCGGGTGAACACTGAAGCTTTCTTT. Protein product: CASSRVNTEAFF.

Remarks on this clone: The identical CDR3 is also encoded by other nucleotide sequences in the sample. The V call is TRBV4-1, the J call TRBJ1-2, with D possibly TRBD1 on 5 matching bases. The germline V and J ends were trimmed by 5 bases and 2 bases, with 9 bases remaining between them. This CDR3 contains 13 residues. Germline CDR1 and CDR2: MGHRA and YSYEKL. In nucleotides, the CDR3 is TGCGCCAGCAGCTTCCAGGGAAACTATGGCTACACCTTC. It encodes CASSFQGNYGYTF.

The rearrangement joins TRBV18 to TRBJ1-4, with 8 bases aligning to TRBD1. With 6 bases clipped from V and 7 bases from J, the junction kept 4 bases outside the gene matches. The length of the CDR3 is 13 residues. The germline V gene encodes CDR1 KGHSH and CDR2 LQKENI. CDR3 sequence reads: CASSAGGFEKLFF. CDR3 DNA sequence: TGTGCCAGCTCGGCAGGGGGCTTTGAAAAACTGTTTTTT.

J is TRBJ2-4 and V is TRBV12-5; tentatively, D is TRBD2 (6 bases). The CDR3 runs to 15 residues. The germline V gene has CDR1 LGHNT and CDR2 FRNRAP. V shed 1 base and J shed 7 bases, with 14 bases lying between them. The CDR3 nucleotides are TGTGCTAGTGGTTTGGGGGATACGGCGGGGAACATTCAGTACTTC. Translating gives CASGLGDTAGNIQYF.

The chain joins TRBV7-9 to TRBJ1-6; D unclear. Deletions cut 1 base from V and 4 bases from J, with 11 bases between. The CDR3 length is 16 residues. CDR1 and CDR2 (germline): SEHNR, FQNEAQ (reference sequence). This chain's CDR3 is CASSLESEVYNSPLHF. In DNA form, the CDR3 reads TGTGCCAGCAGCTTAGAGTCCGAGGTATATAATTCACCCCTCCACTTT.

This chain links TRBV4-1 with TRBJ1-6; 9 nucleotides match TRBD1. The CDR3 sequence is 14 residues long. The germline V gene has CDR1 MGHRA and CDR2 YSYEKL. The J segment lost 10 bases and the V segment lost 7 bases, leaving 8 bases of the junction unmatched. CDR3 amino acids: CASTHTGGDSPLHF. In nucleotides, the CDR3 is TGCGCCAGCACTCATACAGGGGGCGACTCACCCCTCCACTTT.

The chain couples TRBV5-8 to TRBJ2-3; 8 bases align to TRBD1. The CDR3 contains 15 residues. Germline CDR1 and CDR2: SGHTS and YDEGEE. V shed 3 bases, J shed 2 bases, and the junction held 5 bases outside the gene matches. In nucleotides, the CDR3 is TGTGCCAGCAGCTCCAGGGGGCGCGACACAGATACGCAGTATTTT. Protein sequence: CASSSRGRDTDTQYF. Full variable domain (outside the CDR3, taken from reference TRBV5-8 and TRBJ2-3): EAGVTQSPTHLIKTRGQQATLRCSPISGHTSVYWYQQALGLGLQFLLWYDEGEERNRGNFPPRFSGRQFPNYSSELNVNALELEDSALYLCASSSRGRDTDTQYFGPGTRLTVL.

CDR3 sequence reads: CASSTVAGTGALNTEAFF. CDR3 nucleotide sequence: TGTGCCAGCAGTACAGTAGCCGGGACAGGGGCACTGAACACTGAAGCTTTCTTT. The chain carries TRBV25-1 and TRBJ1-1; 10 bases agree with TRBD1. The CDR3 is made up of 18 amino acids. V lost 5 bases to trimming and J lost 0 bases; unmatched junction nucleotides: 12. Germline CDR1 MGHDK, CDR2 SYGVNS. The complete variable domain, with remaining parts taken from reference TRBV25-1 and TRBJ1-1, reads EADIYQTPRYLVIGTGKKITLECSQTMGHDKMYWYQQDPGMELHLIHYSYGVNSTEKGDLSSESTVSRIRTEHFPLTLESARPSHTSQYLCASSTVAGTGALNTEAFFGQGTRLTVV.

The chain uses TRBV20-1 and TRBJ2-3, with 7 bases lining up with TRBD1. V lost 3 bases and J lost 8; bases outside the gene matches: 11. The germline CDR1 and CDR2 sequences are DFQATT and SNEGSKA (reference sequence). This CDR3 has 14 amino acids. The CDR3 DNA reads as TGCAGTGCTAGTATCCCGCGGACAGGACGTACGCAGTATTTT. Translation gives CSASIPRTGRTQYF.

To note about this clone: Other DNA sequences of this sample code for an identical CDR3. The genes are TRBV7-9 and TRBJ2-7; D call uncertain. Germline V lookup: CDR1 SEHNR, CDR2 FQNEAQ (reference sequence). V was pared by 6 bases and J by 1 base, with 7 bases between. The CDR3 has 12 amino acids. Here the CDR3 DNA reads TGTGCCAGCAGTTTGAGGTCCTACGAGCAGTACTTC. Its translation is CASSLRSYEQYF.

The chain carries TRBV28 and TRBJ1-1, with 7 bases matching TRBD1. Germline V lookup: CDR1 MDHEN, CDR2 SYDVKM. J gave up 6 bases and V 8 bases, and 18 bases lay outside the gene matches. The CDR3 loop spans 16 amino acids. This chain's CDR3 is CASLTRRQGWTSEAFF. The DNA of the CDR3 is TGTGCCAGCCTAACACGCCGACAGGGTTGGACCTCTGAAGCTTTCTTT.

In its sample, this clone was seen a few times. V and J are TRBV7-8 and TRBJ2-2, with 11 positions matching TRBD1. Germline V lookup: CDR1 SGHVS, CDR2 FQNEAQ. The CDR3 has 14 residues. With V trimmed by 8 bases and J by 5 bases, 4 bases remained unmatched. CDR3 region: CASEGQGATGELFF. CDR3 in DNA: TGTGCCAGCGAAGGACAGGGGGCAACCGGGGAGCTGTTTTTT. Combining the CDR3 with reference TRBV7-8 and TRBJ2-2 gives the whole variable domain GAGVSQSPRYKVAKRGQDVALRCDPISGHVSLFWYQQALGQGPEFLTYFQNEAQLDKSGLPSDRFFAERPEGSVSTLKIQRTQQEDSAVYLCASEGQGATGELFFGEGSRLTVL.

V is TRBV11-2 and J is TRBJ1-2, with D maybe TRBD1 (5 bases). This CDR3 region has 16 residues. The V gene's germline CDR1 is SGHAT and CDR2 FQNNGV. Trimming shortened V by 5 bases and J by 0 bases, and 16 bases separated the two germline ends. CDR3 sequence reads: CASSIHAGSPNYGYTF. The CDR3 DNA follows: TGTGCCAGCAGCATACACGCAGGGTCTCCTAACTATGGCTACACCTTC.

This clone was observed a few times. The CDR3 DNA reads as TGTGCCAGCAGCTCAGACAGGGTTTTTTGGGGCTGGAACACTGAAGCTTTCTTT. Translated: CASSSDRVFWGWNTEAFF. The gene calls are TRBV7-3 and TRBJ1-1; 7 bases agree with TRBD1. V lost 4 bases, J lost 1 base, and 15 bases stayed unmatched. The V gene's germline CDR1 is SGHTA and CDR2 FQGTGA. CDR3 length equals 18 residues. The full variable domain, completed using reference TRBV7-3 and TRBJ1-1, is GAGVSQTPSNKVTEKGKYVELRCDPISGHTALYWYRQSLGQGPEFLIYFQGTGAADDSGLPNDRFFAVRPEGSVSTLKIQRTERGDSAVYLCASSSDRVFWGWNTEAFFGQGTRLTVV.

The chain has TRBV7-9 and TRBJ1-1, with D hard to call. This CDR3 has 14 residues. V was trimmed by 1 base and J by 1 base, leaving 7 bases between them. Germline lookup yields CDR1 SEHNR and CDR2 FQNEAQ (reference sequence). The CDR3 coding sequence is TGTGCCAGCAGCTTAGAACTCCCGAACACTGAAGCTTTCTTT. This translates into CASSLELPNTEAFF.